The 9 T cell receptor beta chains below come from one sample, sequenced in a study of blood T cells in healthy people across ages. Primed by a sample-barcoded 5' primer and a J-beta primer mix, a second PCR proceeded for 7 to 11 cycles. Using its own MiXCR run on the 5' RACE reads, TCRdb lists one record per CDR3 protein. The sample has over a million distinct CDR3 sequences; approximately 25% are singletons. This sample also appeared in a second study, on T cells of mothers and their children.

The sequenced sample was blood. The source of these receptors is a girl aged 2-10 years in good health.

The rearrangement uses TRBV5-1 and TRBJ2-1; TRBD2 matches 11 bases. The CDR3 extends over 18 amino acids. V lost 3 bases, J lost 7 bases, and 15 bases stayed unmatched. Germline V gene lookup returns CDR1 SGHRS and CDR2 YFSETQ. CDR3 amino acids: CASSSEPPTSGSGNEQFF. As DNA, the CDR3 is TGCGCCAGCAGCTCGGAACCCCCAACTAGCGGGAGTGGTAATGAGCAGTTCTTC. The variable domain in full, completed from reference TRBV5-1 and TRBJ2-1, reads KAGVTQTPRYLIKTRGQQVTLSCSPISGHRSVSWYQQTPGQGLQFLFEYFSETQRNKGNFPGRFSGRQFSNSRSEMNVSTLELGDSALYLCASSSEPPTSGSGNEQFFGPGTRLTVL.

In its sample, this clonotype was seen a few times. V gene TRBV7-2 combines with J gene TRBJ1-2; D is perhaps TRBD1 (5 bases). Per germline, CDR1 SGHTA and CDR2 FQGNSA. V was pared by 1 base and J by 7 bases, with 13 bases between. This CDR3 region has 14 residues. The CDR3 DNA reads as TGTGCCAGCAGCTTAGGTCAGCTTCAGGGTGGCTACACCTTC. Translated, it gives CASSLGQLQGGYTF.

This clonotype appeared a few times. The chain employs TRBV7-9 and TRBJ2-5; perhaps D is TRBD1 or TRBD2 (5 bases each). CDR3 length: 15 amino acids. Trimming cost V 5 bases and J 5 bases, with 18 bases left between them. Looked up from germline, CDR1 is SEHNR and CDR2 is FQNEAQ (reference sequence). CDR3 DNA sequence: TGTGCCAGCAGCGTATCTCAGGGAGTACAGGAGACCCAGTACTTC. The encoded protein is CASSVSQGVQETQYF.

This sequence joins TRBV20-1 and TRBJ1-4, with D possibly matching TRBD1 (5 bases). The germline V and J ends were trimmed by 1 base and 5 bases, with 14 bases remaining between them. The CDR3 runs to 15 residues. CDR1 is DFQATT, CDR2 SNEGSKA, per germline (reference sequence). The CDR3 loop reads CSARATGTENEKLFF. The CDR3 DNA reads as TGCAGTGCTAGAGCTACCGGGACTGAGAATGAAAAACTGTTTTTT.

This rearrangement joins TRBV9 to TRBJ1-2; 11 bases fit TRBD1. J gave up 7 bases and V 0 bases, and 11 bases lay outside the gene matches. This CDR3 spans 17 amino acids. Germline CDR1 is SGDLS and CDR2 is YYNGEE. CDR3 DNA: TGTGCCAGCAGCGTAGCTAAAGAAGGACAGGGGGCAGGTGGCTACACCTTC. It specifies CASSVAKEGQGAGGYTF.

A note on this clonotype: At one boundary the junction diverges from the germline segment, which might be a read error. The chain links TRBV12-3 or TRBV12-4 to TRBJ1-5; D remains unclear. The CDR3 spans 12 residues. The CDR3 protein is CTSSLSNQPQHF. CDR3 sequence (DNA): TGTACCAGCAGTTTGTCGAATCAGCCCCAGCATTTC.

This clonotype was recorded a few times. The chain combines TRBV12-3 or TRBV12-4 with TRBJ2-1; D may be TRBD2 (5 bases). This CDR3 region has 15 residues. Trimming removed 5 bases from V and 8 bases from J, with 19 bases in between. The CDR3 nucleotides are TGTGCCAGCAGTCCCACTAGGCTCGGATTTGATGAGCAGTTCTTC. Translation gives CASSPTRLGFDEQFF.

The V and J genes are TRBV11-2 and TRBJ2-2; TRBD1 agrees at 7 bases. The CDR3 is 18 residues long. V dropped 4 bases and J dropped 0; count of bases not matched to a gene: 11. CDR1 and CDR2 (germline): SGHAT, FQNNGV. CDR3 DNA: TGTGCCAGCAGCTATGGGTGGAGGACAGGTGCGAACACCGGGGAGCTGTTTTTT. It codes for CASSYGWRTGANTGELFF.

This clonotype turned up a few times. This rearrangement joins TRBV5-1 to TRBJ2-1; TRBD2 matches 9 bases. V trimming: 3 bases; J trimming: 8 bases; junction bases outside the gene matches: 18. The CDR3 runs 18 residues. The germline CDR1 and CDR2 sequences are SGHRS and YFSETQ. CDR3 in amino acids: CASSSTTSLSGRPYEQFF. CDR3 DNA sequence: TGCGCCAGCAGCTCAACGACCTCCCTCAGCGGGAGGCCGTATGAGCAGTTCTTC.